Listed here are 13 T cell receptor beta chains from one sample, sequenced in a study of blood T cell repertoires in COVID-19. Libraries were prepared by immunoSEQ multiplex PCR; TCRdb keeps only in-frame clonotypes and omits some of them. In the table there are approximately 450,000 clones, around 88% of which are singletons. Sequencing input: peripheral blood. The source of these receptors is a woman aged 25 to 39 with acute or convalescent COVID-19.

A single count supports this clone. The chain is built from TRBV2 and TRBJ2-7, with a possible D match to TRBD1 (6 bases). Germline CDR1 reads SNHLY; CDR2 reads FYNNEI. The CDR3 totals 13 residues. The germline V and J ends were trimmed by 6 bases and 5 bases, with 14 bases remaining between them. This chain's CDR3 is CASRRGGRDEQYF. In DNA form, the CDR3 reads TGTGCCAGCAGAAGAGGGGGTAGAGACGAGCAGTACTTC.

The CDR3 sequence is CASSPDRVVGLYTF. CDR3 coding DNA: TGTGCCAGCTCACCCGACAGGGTGGTGGGCCTCTACACCTTC. The chain recombines TRBV18 with TRBJ1-2, with TRBD1 identical over 7 bases. The CDR3 is 14 residues long. V gave up 3 bases and J gave up 10 bases; unmatched junction bases: 11. The germline V gene has CDR1 KGHSH and CDR2 LQKENI.

V and J are TRBV12-3 or TRBV12-4 and TRBJ2-7; D is perhaps TRBD2 (5 bases). The length of the CDR3 is 13 residues. Deletions cut 5 bases from V and 2 bases from J, with 10 bases between. The CDR3 DNA follows: TGTGCCAGCAGTGCGGACGGGACCTACGAGCAGTACTTC. The encoded protein is CASSADGTYEQYF.

The V gene is TRBV30, the J gene TRBJ1-2; 10 nucleotides align to TRBD1. There are 14 residues in the CDR3. J lost 8 bases, V lost 0 bases, and 6 bases had no gene match. The germline gives CDR1 GTSNPN, CDR2 SVGIG (reference sequence). CDR3 sequence: CAWSVDRGQGGYTF. DNA of the CDR3: TGTGCCTGGAGTGTAGACAGGGGGCAAGGGGGCTACACCTTC.

The rearrangement links TRBV5-1 to TRBJ1-1, with TRBD1 matching over 7 bases. The germline V gene has CDR1 SGHRS and CDR2 YFSETQ. This CDR3 is 16 amino acids long. V lost 4 bases and J lost 0; bases outside the gene matches: 9. CDR3 nucleotides: TGCGCCAGCAGCCCAGACAGGGTGGACATGAACACTGAAGCTTTCTTT. Residues: CASSPDRVDMNTEAFF. The full variable domain, in which reference TRBV5-1 and TRBJ1-1 provide the parts outside the CDR3, is KAGVTQTPRYLIKTRGQQVTLSCSPISGHRSVSWYQQTPGQGLQFLFEYFSETQRNKGNFPGRFSGRQFSNSRSEMNVSTLELGDSALYLCASSPDRVDMNTEAFFGQGTRLTVV.

The chain links TRBV10-3 to TRBJ1-6, with 8 nucleotides matching TRBD1. This CDR3 comprises 13 residues. With 6 bases clipped from V and 7 bases from J, the junction kept 2 bases outside the gene matches. From germline, CDR1 is ENHRY and CDR2 SYGVKD. The CDR3 region has the DNA TGTGCCATCAGCGGACAGGGAAATTCACCCCTCCACTTT. This encodes CAISGQGNSPLHF.

CDR3 region: CASSLDGGAGETQYF. The CDR3 coding sequence is TGTGCCAGCAGCTTAGACGGGGGGGCTGGAGAGACCCAGTACTTC. The chain links TRBV7-6 to TRBJ2-5; 8 bases are a match to TRBD2. In germline, CDR1 is SGHVS, CDR2 FNYEAQ. CDR3 length equals 15 residues. Trimming removed 1 base from V and 4 bases from J; junction bases left unmatched: 5.

This chain links TRBV10-1 with TRBJ2-3, with TRBD2 matching over 7 bases. J gave up 7 bases and V 1 base, and 8 bases lay outside the gene matches. Germline V gene data show CDR1 as WNHNN and CDR2 as SYGVQD (reference sequence). There are 15 residues in the CDR3. CDR3 coding DNA: TGCGCCAGCAGTGAGTGGGGGGGTCCGTCGTATACGCAGTATTTT. It yields the protein CASSEWGGPSYTQYF.

This clone came up once. The chain uses TRBV19 and TRBJ1-6; 7 nucleotides match TRBD1. The germline CDR1 and CDR2 sequences are LNHDA and SQIVND (reference sequence). The CDR3 contains 15 residues. The V segment lost 5 bases and the J segment 9 bases; nucleotides outside the gene matches: 10. The CDR3 DNA reads TGTGCCAGTAGTGGACCGACAGGGTTTGGTTCACCCCTCCACTTT. Amino acids: CASSGPTGFGSPLHF.

Comments on this clone: Other nucleotide sequences from this sample produce the same CDR3. J is TRBJ1-2 and V is TRBV4-1; the D is unclear. The germline CDR1 and CDR2 sequences are MGHRA and YSYEKL. The CDR3 is 15 residues long. V was clipped by 1 base and J by 4 bases, with 13 bases between them. This CDR3 reads CASSQAHIGGYGYTF. Here the CDR3 DNA reads TGCGCCAGCAGCCAAGCACACATTGGCGGCTATGGCTACACCTTC.

The chain joins TRBV6-5 to TRBJ1-2; D is unclear. V dropped 4 bases and J dropped 3 bases, with 3 bases sitting between them. Germline lookup yields CDR1 MNHEY and CDR2 SVGAGI. The CDR3 extends over 11 amino acids. The CDR3, as DNA: TGTGCCAGCAGTTCGGACTATGGCTACACCTTC. This sequence encodes CASSSDYGYTF.

This sequence joins TRBV6-6 and TRBJ1-5, with 8 bases matching TRBD1. CDR1 and CDR2 (germline): MNHNY, SVGAGI (reference sequence). Trimming at V came to 7 bases and at J to 6 bases, leaving 8 bases not matched to a gene. The CDR3 covers 14 residues. The CDR3 reads CASIQDRVGQPQHF. DNA of the CDR3: TGTGCCAGCATCCAGGACAGGGTTGGTCAGCCCCAGCATTTT.

The CDR3 region is CSALGSEKLFF. CDR3 nucleotide sequence: TGCAGTGCTTTGGGGAGTGAAAAACTGTTTTTT. The chain has TRBV20-1 and TRBJ1-4; D gene unclear. The germline V and J ends were trimmed by 5 bases and 7 bases, with 8 bases remaining between them. CDR3 length: 11 amino acids. Germline CDR1 DFQATT, CDR2 SNEGSKA (reference sequence).